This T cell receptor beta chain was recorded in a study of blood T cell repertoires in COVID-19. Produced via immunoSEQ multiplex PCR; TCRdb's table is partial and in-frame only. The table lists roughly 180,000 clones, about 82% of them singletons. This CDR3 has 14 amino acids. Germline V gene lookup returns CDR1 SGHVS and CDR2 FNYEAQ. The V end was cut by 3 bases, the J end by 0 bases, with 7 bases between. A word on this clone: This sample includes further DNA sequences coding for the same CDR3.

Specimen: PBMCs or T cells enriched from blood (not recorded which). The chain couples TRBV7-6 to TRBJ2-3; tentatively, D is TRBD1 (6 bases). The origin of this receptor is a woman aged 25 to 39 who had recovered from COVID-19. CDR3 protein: CASSLGASTDTQYF. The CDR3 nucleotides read TGTGCCAGCAGCTTGGGGGCAAGCACAGATACGCAGTATTTT.